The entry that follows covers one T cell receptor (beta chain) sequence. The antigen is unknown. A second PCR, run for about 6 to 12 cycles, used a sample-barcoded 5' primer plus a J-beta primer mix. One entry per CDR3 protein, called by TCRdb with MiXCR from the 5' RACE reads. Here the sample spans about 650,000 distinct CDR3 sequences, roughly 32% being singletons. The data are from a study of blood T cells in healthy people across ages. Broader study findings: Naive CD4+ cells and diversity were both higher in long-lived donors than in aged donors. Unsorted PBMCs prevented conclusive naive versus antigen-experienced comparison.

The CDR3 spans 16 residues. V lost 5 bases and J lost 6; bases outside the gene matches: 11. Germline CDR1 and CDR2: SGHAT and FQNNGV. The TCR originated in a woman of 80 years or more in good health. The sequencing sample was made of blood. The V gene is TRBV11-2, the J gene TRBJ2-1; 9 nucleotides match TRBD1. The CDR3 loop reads CASSLHPGQGLNEQFF. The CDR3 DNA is TGTGCCAGCAGCCTCCATCCGGGACAGGGCCTCAATGAGCAGTTCTTC.